The clone carrying this T cell receptor (beta chain) has a handful of counts. Antigen: not known. This entry belongs to a study of shared clonotypes between healthy human individuals. Looking at the study overall: A donor's plate count was three for CD4 naive and three for CD4 memory; CD8 naive had two and CD8 memory one. Whole-study results and caveats: Having only a few donors restricted how much genetic and exposure-history diversity was captured. Only blood was sampled, and tissue TCR repertoires likely differ from blood ones.

The germline CDR1 and CDR2 sequences are GTSNPN and SVGIG (reference sequence). The CDR3 contains 14 residues. The germline V and J ends were trimmed by 0 bases and 8 bases, with 14 bases remaining between them. The study enrolled healthy HIV-negative adults without recent acute infections or vaccinations as donors. Assay: immunoSEQ multiplex PCR; the TCRdb copy retains only in-frame clones and omits some. The sample contains 600,000 to 700,000 clones, more than 70% of which appear only once. This TCR came from a woman aged 25-40 years in good health. This rearrangement joins TRBV30 to TRBJ2-1, with D perhaps matching TRBD2 (5 bases). Sequenced sample: memory CD4+ T cells sorted from blood. The subset denotes: CD45RA-negative fraction. As DNA, the CDR3 is TGTGCCTGGAGTGTGGACTCCCTGATTCATGAGCAGTTCTTC. Its protein product is CAWSVDSLIHEQFF.